The T cell receptor (beta chain) under discussion was sequenced for a study of metastatic and nonmetastatic thyroid tumors. Overall study context: Repertoire data that came from the blood and tumor or nodule tissue of malignant and benign thyroid patients were compared.

Authors' data handling: In papillary thyroid cancer, a distant-metastasis classifier was built using CDR3 differences across clinicopathological groups. Via MiXCR, TCRdb re-called the PCR reads. Clone size and V and J calls follow TCRdb, not the original study. The table has some 26,000 clones, roughly 20% seen once. Between the trimmed V and J ends, which lost 7 bases and 2 bases, there was a span of 5 bases. This CDR3 is built from 12 residues. Per germline, CDR1 KGHDR and CDR2 SFDVKD. Every patient was untreated before thyroid surgery. Study conclusions and caveats: Within blood and tumor, benign nodules reportedly had significantly lower TCR beta diversity than malignant thyroid tumors did.

This clone is termed medium-sized. Antigen: not known. This clonotype was obtained from a female donor with papillary thyroid cancer or a benign thyroid nodule (not recorded which). Some clones in this sample may be carry-over from other donors' samples. The source material was adjacent normal tissue. The chain links TRBV24-1 to TRBJ2-1, with D perhaps matching TRBD2 (5 bases). In DNA, the CDR3 is TGTGCCACCAGGGGAGCCTACAATGAGCAGTTCTTC. Translating gives CATRGAYNEQFF.